This T cell receptor (beta chain) was observed in a study of neurological immune-mediated disorders. A blood bank in Maryland, USA, provided the volunteers who served as healthy controls. There were approximately 1 million CD4+ or CD8+ T cells used in the sorted libraries. MiXCR was run by TCRdb on the 5' RACE reads, yielding one entry per CDR3 protein. The sample holds about 38,000 distinct CDR3 sequences, about 4.8% seen once. This clonotype has at least ten counts. Germline loops: CDR1 DFQATT, CDR2 SNEGSKA (reference sequence). V lost 0 bases, J lost 0 bases, and 4 bases stayed unmatched. The CDR3 spans 15 residues.

The receptor was isolated from a man between 18 and 35 years old in good health. Sequencing was done on a sample of CD4+ T cells from blood. The rearrangement joins TRBV20-1 to TRBJ1-2, with 7 bases aligning to TRBD1. The CDR3 spells CSARDRGQANYGYTF. The CDR3 DNA reads as TGCAGTGCTAGAGATCGTGGACAGGCTAACTATGGCTACACCTTC.